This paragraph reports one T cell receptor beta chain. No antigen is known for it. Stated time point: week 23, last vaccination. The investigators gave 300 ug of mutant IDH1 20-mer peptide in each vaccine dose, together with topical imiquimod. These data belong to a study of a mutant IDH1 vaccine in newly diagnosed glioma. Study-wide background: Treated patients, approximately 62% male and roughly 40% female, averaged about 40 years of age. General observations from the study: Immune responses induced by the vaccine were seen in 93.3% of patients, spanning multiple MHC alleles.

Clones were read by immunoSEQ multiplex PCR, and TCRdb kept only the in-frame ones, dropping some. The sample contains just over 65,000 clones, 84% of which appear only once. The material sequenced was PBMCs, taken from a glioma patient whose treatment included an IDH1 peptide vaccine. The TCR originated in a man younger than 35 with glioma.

The CDR3 loop reads CASSPRQGGGYTF. The CDR3 DNA follows: TGTGCCAGCAGCCCCCGCCAGGGTGGAGGCTACACCTTC. The rearrangement links TRBV7-6 to TRBJ1-2, with D perhaps TRBD1 (5 bases). This CDR3 contains 13 residues. V lost 5 bases and J 8 bases, leaving 15 bases between the germline ends. Germline CDR1 SGHVS, CDR2 FNYEAQ.